This T cell receptor (beta chain) was observed in a study of CD8 T cells in Susac syndrome. Germline V gene data show CDR1 as SGDLS and CDR2 as YYNGEE. Trimming shortened V by 0 bases and J by 4 bases, and 11 bases separated the two germline ends. CDR3 length: 15 amino acids. Sequencing targeted TCR beta in T cells from blood (CD8+ and CD4+). Healthy donors served as age- and sex-matched controls. After extraction with the RNeasy kit, roughly 0.45 to 1 ug of the RNA was reverse transcribed using random hexamers. With immunoSEQ multiplex PCR, TCR beta CDR3 was amplified across 54 Vbeta and 13 Jbeta. Using its own MiXCR run on the immunoSEQ multiplex PCR reads, TCRdb lists one record per CDR3 protein. The table has 110,000 or so distinct CDR3 sequences, 95% to 98% seen once.

V and J are TRBV9 and TRBJ1-5; D not resolved. The receptor's source is a human donor in good health. The sequenced sample was CD4+ T cells from PBMCs. The CDR3 DNA is TGTGCCAGCAGCGTAGGCGAGAACCAAAATCAGCCCCAGCATTTT. It translates to CASSVGENQNQPQHF.